This T cell receptor beta chain was documented in a study of blood T cell repertoires in COVID-19. Ages ranged from about 18 to 100 years, with residence in under 25 US areas. Assay: immunoSEQ multiplex PCR; the TCRdb copy retains only in-frame clones and omits some. The sample yields hundreds of thousands of clones, 80% to 90% seen once. The ends lost 6 bases at V and 3 bases at J; junction bases unmatched: 6. Germline V lookup: CDR1 SNHLY, CDR2 FYNNEI. This CDR3 is built from 16 residues. The chain couples TRBV2 to TRBJ1-4; 11 positions match TRBD1. The TCR was taken from a woman under 30 who had recovered from COVID-19. The material sequenced was PBMCs or T cells enriched from blood (not recorded which). CDR3 sequence: CASSRTGGPANEKLFF. The CDR3 DNA reads as TGTGCCAGCAGCCGGACAGGGGGCCCGGCTAATGAAAAACTGTTTTTT.